One and the same sample provided the 32 T cell receptor beta chains below, sequenced in a study of human thymus T cells. Generated by immunoSEQ multiplex PCR, the TCRdb table keeps only in-frame clones and is missing some. This repertoire shows more than 70,000 clones, just over 95% found once; its top ten account for under 0.035%. Thymic samples were excised during corrective heart operations. Sequenced sample: thymus tissue. These receptors were taken from a boy in the first two years of life with a congenital heart defect but otherwise immunologically healthy.

The rearrangement uses TRBV4-3 and TRBJ1-6, with 9 bases lining up with TRBD1. The V gene end was trimmed by 1 base and the J gene end by 11 bases; junction bases not matched to a gene: 9. CDR1 and CDR2 from the germline V gene are LGHNA and YSLEER. The CDR3 covers 16 residues. Written as DNA, the CDR3 is TGCGCCAGCAGCCAAGGGGCCCGGACAGGGGTTACACCCCTCCACTTT. Translated, it gives CASSQGARTGVTPLHF.

This chain connects TRBV19 to TRBJ1-4; 8 bases map to TRBD1. The germline V gene has CDR1 LNHDA and CDR2 SQIVND (reference sequence). The CDR3 is 18 residues long. With 3 bases clipped from V and 0 bases from J, the junction kept 9 bases outside the gene matches. The CDR3 is CASSIKDRESATNEKLFF. The CDR3 nucleotides read TGTGCCAGTAGTATTAAGGACAGGGAATCTGCAACTAATGAAAAACTGTTTTTT.

V is TRBV4-2 and J is TRBJ1-2, with D maybe TRBD1 (5 bases). Germline V gene lookup returns CDR1 LGHNA and CDR2 YNFKEQ. This CDR3 spans 14 amino acids. Deletions cut 1 base from V and 8 bases from J, with 14 bases between. CDR3 loop: CASSQGGRSLGYTF. The CDR3 nucleotides read TGTGCCAGCAGCCAAGGGGGACGGTCGCTAGGCTACACCTTC.

This sequence joins TRBV5-1 and TRBJ2-7; 7 bases map to TRBD2. Germline V gene lookup returns CDR1 SGHRS and CDR2 YFSETQ. CDR3 length equals 17 residues. Trimming at V came to 0 bases and at J to 5 bases, leaving 14 bases not matched to a gene. The DNA of the CDR3 is TGCGCCAGCAGCTTGGGAGGGCCCCCCTCGCGGGAGCACGAGCAGTACTTC. Its protein is CASSLGGPPSREHEQYF.

This chain connects TRBV9 to TRBJ1-1; D remains unclear. Per the germline V gene, CDR1 is SGDLS and CDR2 is YYNGEE. V gave up 4 bases and J gave up 3 bases, with 10 bases separating them. CDR3 size: 13 residues. CDR3 in amino acids: CASSSRHYTEAFF. CDR3 DNA sequence: TGTGCCAGCAGCTCCCGACATTACACTGAAGCTTTCTTT.

This rearrangement joins TRBV7-9 to TRBJ2-3; D is ambiguous. The V gene's germline CDR1 is SEHNR and CDR2 FQNEAQ (reference sequence). The CDR3 has 11 residues. The V and J ends lost 3 bases and 2 bases respectively, with 0 bases between them. The CDR3 here is CASSFTDTQYF. The CDR3 DNA reads as TGTGCCAGCAGCTTCACAGATACGCAGTATTTT.

This clone has a single count. J is TRBJ2-1 and V is TRBV14, with TRBD2 matching over 7 bases. V lost 0 bases to trimming and J lost 5 bases; unmatched junction nucleotides: 13. The CDR3 is made up of 18 amino acids. Per germline, CDR1 SGHDN and CDR2 FVKESK. The CDR3: CASSQDLVLAAGNNEQFF. The CDR3 bases are TGTGCCAGCAGCCAAGATCTCGTGCTAGCGGCGGGAAACAATGAGCAGTTCTTC.

Worth noting for this clone: Other DNA sequences in the sample encode the same CDR3. The rearrangement links TRBV5-1 to TRBJ1-2; 9 bases match TRBD1. The CDR3 runs to 14 residues. CDR1 is SGHRS and CDR2 is YFSETQ in the germline V gene. The V and J ends lost 2 bases and 4 bases, in that order; junction bases with no gene match: 3. DNA of the CDR3: TGCGCCAGCAGCTTAGAGGACAGGGGCTATGGCTACACCTTC. Translated, it gives CASSLEDRGYGYTF.

J is TRBJ2-1 and V is TRBV4-3; TRBD2 matches 11 bases. This CDR3 has 21 residues. J lost 0 bases, V lost 2 bases, and 15 bases had no gene match. From germline, CDR1 is LGHNA and CDR2 YSLEER. CDR3 in amino acids: CASSQTKRLAGSRSSYNEQFF. DNA of the CDR3: TGCGCCAGCAGCCAAACCAAAAGACTAGCGGGGAGTCGAAGCTCCTACAATGAGCAGTTCTTC.

CDR3 region: CASSFNGTLGNTIYF. CDR3 nucleotide sequence: TGTGCCAGCAGCTTTAACGGGACACTTGGAAACACCATATATTTT. This chain uses TRBV7-2 with TRBJ1-3, with D possibly being TRBD1 (6 bases). Trimming removed 3 bases at V and 3 bases at J, with 12 bases between. This CDR3 is built from 15 residues. Germline CDR1 is SGHTA and CDR2 is FQGNSA.

The chain links TRBV2 to TRBJ1-5; the match to TRBD1 covers 10 bases. This CDR3 is built from 14 residues. Germline CDR1 and CDR2: SNHLY and FYNNEI. V lost 10 bases, J lost 8 bases, and 11 bases stayed unmatched. The CDR3 loop is CATNDRGRGKPQHF. CDR3 sequence (DNA): TGTGCCACCAATGACAGGGGGCGCGGAAAGCCCCAGCATTTT.

The V call is TRBV28, the J call TRBJ2-1, with 16 nucleotides matching TRBD2. The CDR3 runs to 17 residues. Germline CDR1 MDHEN, CDR2 SYDVKM. V lost 2 bases and J lost 7; bases outside the gene matches: 5. CDR3 DNA: TGTGCCAGCAGTTTACGGGGACTAGCGGGAGGGGTAAATGAGCAGTTCTTC. It is translated as CASSLRGLAGGVNEQFF.

The rearrangement links TRBV4-3 to TRBJ1-2, with D hard to call. This CDR3 spans 14 amino acids. V was shortened by 1 base and J by 8 bases, with 14 bases between the two germline ends. Germline V gene data show CDR1 as LGHNA and CDR2 as YSLEER. CDR3 nucleotide sequence: TGCGCCAGCAGCCAAGTCATCATCCGGCGGGGCTACACCTTC. This encodes CASSQVIIRRGYTF.

The sample holds one count of this clone. This sequence joins TRBV6-5 and TRBJ1-4; maybe TRBD1 (5 bases). In germline, CDR1 is MNHEY, CDR2 SVGAGI. Trimming stripped 2 bases from V and 7 bases from J, with 17 bases between. The CDR3 contains 16 residues. The CDR3 loop reads CASSYKPAGEGEKLFF. DNA for the CDR3: TGTGCCAGCAGTTACAAGCCGGCGGGGGAAGGTGAAAAACTGTTTTTT.

This chain uses TRBV27 with TRBJ2-7, with D possibly matching TRBD2 (6 bases). Trimming removed 8 bases at V and 5 bases at J, with 22 bases between. The CDR3 runs 15 residues. Germline V gene data show CDR1 as MNHEY and CDR2 as SMNVEV (reference sequence). The DNA for the CDR3 is TGTGCCAGCCGCGGCGGCGGGGCCGTACTTGACGAGCAGTACTTC. Translation gives CASRGGGAVLDEQYF.

The rearrangement joins TRBV5-1 to TRBJ2-7, with 10 bases aligning to TRBD1. The V gene end was trimmed by 6 bases and the J gene end by 5 bases; junction bases not matched to a gene: 8. The CDR3 spans 14 residues. Germline-derived CDR1 and CDR2 are SGHRS and YFSETQ. DNA of the CDR3: TGCGCCAGCACCGAGGACAGGGGGATCAACGAGCAGTACTTC. Translating it yields CASTEDRGINEQYF.

The chain has TRBV19 and TRBJ2-6, with 11 bases matching TRBD1. Per germline, CDR1 LNHDA and CDR2 SQIVND (reference sequence). The CDR3 consists of 18 residues. The J segment lost 0 bases and the V segment lost 4 bases, leaving 5 bases of the junction unmatched. The CDR3 region has the DNA TGTGCCAGTAGTAGTCCCGGGACAGGGGGCTCTGGGGCCAACGTCCTGACTTTC. This gives the protein CASSSPGTGGSGANVLTF.

The chain employs TRBV4-2 and TRBJ1-5; maybe TRBD1 (6 bases). CDR1 and CDR2 from the germline V gene are LGHNA and YNFKEQ. Between the trimmed V and J ends, which lost 0 bases and 6 bases, there was a span of 15 bases. The CDR3 is 16 residues long. CDR3 coding DNA: TGTGCCAGCAGCCAAGATTGGGGGAGGGGGGGTCAGCCCCAGCATTTT. It translates to CASSQDWGRGGQPQHF.

The chain joins TRBV4-1 to TRBJ2-3, with 7 bases fitting TRBD1. The J segment lost 4 bases and the V segment lost 4 bases, leaving 8 bases of the junction unmatched. The CDR3 is made up of 15 amino acids. Germline lookup yields CDR1 MGHRA and CDR2 YSYEKL. CDR3 sequence: CASSLNRGPPDTQYF. The CDR3 DNA is TGCGCCAGCAGCCTAAACAGGGGTCCTCCAGATACGCAGTATTTT.

This chain connects TRBV6-5 to TRBJ2-1; D may be TRBD2 (5 bases). CDR1 MNHEY and CDR2 SVGAGI come from the germline V gene. The CDR3 is 16 residues long. Trimming left V 6 bases short and J 4 bases short, with 19 bases between. The CDR3 DNA follows: TGTGCCAGCAGCTACCGACGGGGTAAGCCGTACAATGAGCAGTTCTTC. It codes for CASSYRRGKPYNEQFF.

The genes are TRBV18 and TRBJ1-2, with TRBD1 matching over 7 bases. After removal of 6 bases from V and 8 bases from J, the junction contained 9 bases not matched to a gene. The CDR3 length is 13 residues. Germline V gene data show CDR1 as KGHSH and CDR2 as LQKENI. The CDR3 DNA follows: TGTGCCAGCTCGCATCAACAGGGGCAAGGCTACACCTTC. It is translated as CASSHQQGQGYTF.

This chain joins TRBV4-3 and TRBJ2-4; 9 bases match TRBD2. Germline CDR1 is LGHNA and CDR2 is YSLEER. There are 19 residues in the CDR3. V gave up 3 bases and J gave up 1 base; unmatched junction bases: 13. The CDR3 protein is CASSQGFCSGGLAKNIQYF. The CDR3 bases are TGCGCCAGCAGCCAGGGGTTTTGTAGCGGGGGTCTCGCCAAAAACATTCAGTACTTC.

This chain links TRBV29-1 with TRBJ1-4; unclear D gene. Germline-derived CDR1 and CDR2 are SQVTM and ANQGSEA. V lost 4 bases and J lost 5, with 8 bases in between. This CDR3 contains 12 residues. The CDR3 spells CSVGLANEKLFF. DNA of the CDR3: TGCAGCGTTGGGTTGGCGAATGAAAAACTGTTTTTT.

The chain joins TRBV19 to TRBJ2-3; D is undetermined. CDR3 length: 13 amino acids. V lost 4 bases and J lost 2, with 7 bases in between. CDR1 is LNHDA and CDR2 is SQIVND in the germline V gene (reference sequence). The CDR3 DNA sequence: TGTGCCAGTAGTAGAGTCGACACAGATACGCAGTATTTT. It yields the protein CASSRVDTDTQYF.

This clone was recorded once. The gene calls are TRBV5-6 and TRBJ1-1, with D unresolved. Germline CDR1 SGHDT, CDR2 YYEEEE. The CDR3 totals 11 residues. Trimming pared 3 bases from V and 4 bases from J, leaving 4 bases between. Here the CDR3 DNA reads TGTGCCAGCAGCTCCGTCACTGAAGCTTTCTTT. This encodes CASSSVTEAFF.

V is TRBV5-8 and J is TRBJ2-7; 7 bases are shared with TRBD1. The CDR3 is made up of 16 amino acids. Trimming took 4 bases from V and 2 from J; bases not matched to a gene: 12. Germline V gene lookup returns CDR1 SGHTS and CDR2 YDEGEE. This CDR3 reads CASSRRKRDRAYEQYF. The CDR3 DNA is TGTGCCAGCAGCCGTAGGAAGAGGGACAGAGCCTACGAGCAGTACTTC.

The genes are TRBV6-1 and TRBJ2-1; 7 bases map to TRBD2. The CDR3 consists of 17 residues. Germline V gene sequence: CDR1 MNHNS, CDR2 SASEGT. V was clipped by 2 bases and J by 1 base; unmatched bases: 8. In nucleotides, the CDR3 is TGTGCCAGCAGTGAAAGGATTCTAGCGGTTTCCTACAATGAGCAGTTCTTC. Translated, it gives CASSERILAVSYNEQFF.

This clone was counted once. This sequence joins TRBV7-8 and TRBJ2-5, with D tentatively TRBD1 (6 bases). The CDR3 sequence is 16 residues long. V was shortened by 2 bases and J by 1 base, with 14 bases between the two germline ends. Germline V gene sequence: CDR1 SGHVS, CDR2 FQNEAQ. CDR3 loop: CASSLTTGTPQETQYF. CDR3 DNA: TGTGCCAGCAGCTTAACGACAGGTACCCCCCAAGAGACCCAGTACTTC.

This clone is a singleton in its sample. V is TRBV5-1 and J is TRBJ2-5, with 9 bases that match TRBD1. This CDR3 contains 16 residues. V gave up 3 bases and J gave up 4 bases; unmatched junction bases: 10. CDR1 and CDR2 from the germline V gene are SGHRS and YFSETQ. The CDR3 region is CASSSLRRQGGETQYF. In DNA, the CDR3 is TGCGCCAGCAGCTCCTTACGCAGACAGGGGGGAGAGACCCAGTACTTC.

The rearrangement joins TRBV6-1 to TRBJ1-5; D remains ambiguous. The CDR3 contains 12 residues. With 6 bases removed from V and 9 bases from J, the gap between germline ends came to 12 bases. Germline V gene data show CDR1 as MNHNS and CDR2 as SASEGT. CDR3 protein: CASRDRWSPQHF. For the CDR3, the DNA is TGTGCCAGCAGGGACCGTTGGTCGCCCCAGCATTTT.

The genes are TRBV4-3 and TRBJ1-2; D ambiguous. V gave up 3 bases and J gave up 1 base, with 9 bases separating them. Germline V gives CDR1 LGHNA, CDR2 YSLEER. This CDR3 region has 14 residues. The CDR3: CASSHRDFNYGYTF. The CDR3 nucleotides are TGCGCCAGCAGCCATAGGGATTTTAACTATGGCTACACCTTC.

V usage is TRBV9 and J usage is TRBJ2-1, with D possibly TRBD1 on 5 matching bases. Germline CDR1 reads SGDLS; CDR2 reads YYNGEE. CDR3 length: 13 amino acids. V dropped 3 bases and J dropped 5 bases, with 9 bases sitting between them. For the CDR3, the DNA is TGTGCCAGCAGCGCCCCGACAGACAATGAGCAGTTCTTC. Its translation is CASSAPTDNEQFF.